This TCR beta chain was captured in a study of hypomethylating agent response in myelodysplastic syndrome. About the research overall: Donors were myelodysplastic syndrome patients: 2 female, under 10 male.

Germline assignment: CDR1 GTSNPN and CDR2 SVGIG (reference sequence). CDR3 length equals 14 residues. V shed 8 bases and J 3 bases; nucleotides not matched to a gene: 8. The method was immunoSEQ multiplex PCR; TCRdb's version includes in-frame clones alone and lacks a portion of them. The sample records over 5,000 clones, approximately 86% being singletons. The sample in question was bone marrow, obtained before or after starting hypomethylating agent treatment for myelodysplastic syndrome (not recorded which). V is TRBV30 and J is TRBJ2-2; TRBD2 agrees at 8 bases. This TCR derives from a human donor with myelodysplastic syndrome. The CDR3 sequence: CAHGILADTGELFF. In nucleotides, the CDR3 is TGTGCCCATGGGATACTAGCGGACACCGGGGAGCTGTTTTTT.